These 5 T cell receptor beta chains originate from one sample sequenced in a study of Ad26.COV2.S vaccination and SARS-CoV-2 variants. The method was immunoSEQ multiplex PCR; TCRdb's version includes in-frame clones alone and lacks a portion of them. This table has about 330,000 clones, under 90% appearing once. Described treatment: around 19 received Ad26.COV2.S at low or high dose, single or two shots; five or six received placebo; per-sample allocation not given. Repertoires come from day 63 after the first vaccine or placebo injection. The material was peripheral blood, obtained in a trial of Ad26.COV2.S vaccine versus placebo. These receptors were obtained from a person aged 18-65 years who received the Ad26.COV2.S COVID-19 vaccine or a placebo.

This clone was found a few times. This chain uses TRBV20-1 with TRBJ1-2, with D uncertain. The CDR3 is made up of 14 amino acids. V was trimmed by 3 bases and J by 7 bases, leaving 18 bases between them. Germline CDR1 reads DFQATT; CDR2 reads SNEGSKA (reference sequence). Here the CDR3 DNA reads TGCAGTGCTAGTGAGCCAGGCTATCGGGGTGGCTACACCTTC. Translation gives CSASEPGYRGGYTF.

The CDR3 here is CASSLGNNYEQYF. In DNA, the CDR3 is TGCGCCAGCAGCCTAGGGAACAACTACGAGCAGTACTTC. The chain recombines TRBV4-3 with TRBJ2-7; no firm D call. The CDR3 is 13 amino acids. CDR1 is LGHNA and CDR2 is YSLEER in the germline V gene. V lost 4 bases, J lost 3 bases, and 10 bases lay in between.

This clone appeared once. The junction departs from the called germline gene at one end, perhaps through a read error. The J gene is TRBJ1-5, the V gene TRBV18; D gene unclear. Germline CDR1 and CDR2: KGHSH and LQKENI. CDR3 size: 13 residues. CDR3 sequence: CTSSSSSNQPQHF. The CDR3 DNA is TGTACCAGCTCTTCAAGTAGCAATCAGCCCCAGCATTTT.

The chain couples TRBV2 to TRBJ1-5; D might be TRBD1 (5 bases). Germline V gives CDR1 SNHLY, CDR2 FYNNEI. Deletions cut 3 bases from V and 5 bases from J, with 20 bases between. The CDR3 spans 17 residues. The CDR3 DNA follows: TGTGCCAGCAGTGACTCCCTGGGGACGGTCAAACATCAGCCCCAGCATTTT. It yields the protein CASSDSLGTVKHQPQHF.

The chain recombines TRBV4-3 with TRBJ2-3, with no clear D. V gave up 4 bases and J gave up 5 bases, with 13 bases separating them. Germline CDR1 and CDR2: LGHNA and YSLEER. This CDR3 is 14 amino acids long. This CDR3 is CASSPGRGRDTQYF. CDR3 DNA sequence: TGCGCCAGCAGCCCTGGACGTGGGCGAGATACGCAGTATTTT.